This T cell receptor (beta chain) was recorded in a study of human T cells and chemical hapten exposure. TCRdb re-called the RACE reads with MiXCR, one entry per CDR3 protein. The repertoire has more than 60,000 distinct CDR3 sequences, over 8.5% of them found once; the top ten carry over 1.5%. The CDR3 is made up of 20 amino acids. V trimming: 0 bases; J trimming: 7 bases; junction bases outside the gene matches: 20. Germline CDR1 is KGHSH and CDR2 is LQKENI. This clonotype showed up many times. Documented time point: healthy volunteer bleed at 6 weeks. RNA extraction used unfractionated whole blood as the source of total RNA.

The sequence was obtained from a male donor in good health. Some clones in this sample may be carry-over from other donors' samples. This sequence joins TRBV18 and TRBJ1-4, with 7 bases aligning to TRBD1. The sequencing sample was made of whole blood. The CDR3 loop is CASSPPKTPSELQGIEKLFF. As DNA, the CDR3 is TGTGCCAGCTCACCACCGAAAACCCCATCAGAACTACAGGGGATTGAAAAACTGTTTTTT.